This entry describes one T cell receptor (beta chain). These data come from a study of blood T cell repertoires in COVID-19. Study summary: Samples taken during acute and convalescent COVID-19 were collected in the United States, Italy and Spain. T cells, B-cell-depleted T cells, or PBMCs provided the cDNA or gDNA that served as material.

This table comes from immunoSEQ multiplex PCR, and its TCRdb copy is limited to in-frame clones, with some not included. The sample contains about 180,000 clones, roughly four fifths of which appear only once. Trimming took 4 bases from V and 5 from J; bases not matched to a gene: 11. There are 16 residues in the CDR3. Germline CDR1 SGDLS, CDR2 YYNGEE. Followed longitudinally, the Seattle patients had been enrolled during active infection. The TCR was taken from a woman in her 70s with COVID-19, enrolled during active disease. What was sequenced was peripheral blood. The gene calls are TRBV9 and TRBJ2-1, with TRBD2 matching over 8 bases. The CDR3, as DNA: TGTGCCAGCAGCTTAGTGGGGACTAGTCTCAACAATGAGCAGTTCTTC. Its protein is CASSLVGTSLNNEQFF.